Here is one TCR beta chain with its context. Its antigen is not known. Clones were sequenced by immunoSEQ multiplex PCR, and TCRdb holds only the in-frame ones, with some missing. The repertoire includes around 80,000 clones, roughly four fifths of them detected once, and 4% to 6% sits in the top ten. The sample is drawn from a study of OX40 agonist ivuxolimab in advanced cancers. General observations from the study: Relative to CD4+, CD8+ T cells held more expanded clones on average. Some nonresponders likewise displayed low normalized T-cell clonal expansion. No determination was made of the antigen specificity of the expanded peripheral T cells. Clonal expansion from baseline to week 6 occurred in both CD4+ and CD8+ T cells.

The TCR sequence derives from an adult with an advanced solid tumor such as melanoma, head and neck, liver or kidney cancer. The sample consisted of CD4+ or CD8+ T cells sorted from blood, taken in a trial of the OX40 agonist ivuxolimab.

Here the CDR3 reads CASSPPNLSGNTIYF. In nucleotides, the CDR3 is TGTGCCAGCTCACCTCCGAATCTCTCTGGAAACACCATATATTTT. The chain employs TRBV18 and TRBJ1-3; D gene uncertain. Germline V CDR1 and CDR2: KGHSH, LQKENI. Trimming stripped 3 bases from V and 0 bases from J, with 9 bases between. The CDR3 totals 15 residues.